A selection of T cell receptor beta chains follows, all from one sample in a study of T cell repertoires in cytomegalovirus infection. Their cognate antigens are unknown. TCRdb passed the reads through MiXCR, listing each CDR3 protein once. Of approximately 770,000 distinct CDR3 sequences listed, 25% to 30% were seen once; the top ten hold 10% to 15%. Sequenced here: cultured CD8+ T cells from PBMCs, sampled from culture after CMV antigen stimulation. These TCRs come from a human donor in good health (CMV status not recorded). Some clones in this sample may be carry-over from other donors' samples. CDR3s leave out the opening cysteine and the closing phenylalanine or tryptophan. Fields, in order: J gene, CDR3 length, V gene, CDR3 protein.

>TRBJ2-3|13|TRBV7-9
AIRRDRGSADTQY
>TRBJ2-3|12|TRBV7-9
ASSSTIAADTQY
>TRBJ2-2|14|TRBV7-8
ASSSRLAANTGELF
>TRBJ2-6|13|TRBV6-2/TRBV6-3
ASSYVGSGANVLT
>TRBJ1-5|14|TRBV6-1
ASSDRVASSNQPQH
>TRBJ1-1|13|TRBV7-6
ASSLSSGGAFQAF
>TRBJ1-1|13|TRBV6-6
ASSDLFQGGTEAF
>TRBJ2-4|14|TRBV7-9
ASSLVLGDTKNIQY
>TRBJ1-6|15|TRBV15
ATSRDRWDRANSPLH
>TRBJ2-3|15|TRBV7-8
ASSPSYWDPSTDTQY
>TRBJ2-2|14|TRBV20-1
SAWGPGIKYTGELF
>TRBJ2-1|12|TRBV4-1
ASSPRQENNEQF
>TRBJ2-3|12|TRBV6-1
ASSEFQGADTQY
>TRBJ1-1|11|TRBV6-6
ASSSTDRGEAF
>TRBJ1-2|13|TRBV6-5
ASTVGGEANYGYT
>TRBJ1-1|15|TRBV2
ASSHRDRGKRNTEAF
>TRBJ2-1|12|TRBV27
ASSISGGAVEQF
>TRBJ1-5|13|TRBV15
ATSRDGGGKQPQH
>TRBJ1-5|12|TRBV6-5
ASRKGVGNQPQH
>TRBJ2-2|14|TRBV5-4
ASSPRTGFGAGELF
>TRBJ2-1|18|TRBV6-1
ASSEYSNPDAGSSYNEQF
>TRBJ2-1|17|TRBV27
ASQGIAGVPWGLYNEQF
>TRBJ2-1|13|TRBV15
ATSRLAGDYNEQF
>TRBJ1-6|11|TRBV4-3
ASSQDLGNPDH
>TRBJ2-3|14|TRBV2
ASSPLMRGGTDTQY
>TRBJ2-7|14|TRBV2
ASSEARDRESYEQY
>TRBJ1-4|16|TRBV7-6
ASSLGWQRVATNEKLF
>TRBJ2-1|13|TRBV10-3
AIRGQYQIANEQF
>TRBJ1-1|12|TRBV7-9
ASSDVRVRTEAF
>TRBJ2-3|12|TRBV5-6
ASSLDGLRDTQY
>TRBJ1-2|14|TRBV2
ASSEASGHPPYDYT
>TRBJ2-1|8|TRBV2
VIVSNEQF
>TRBJ2-5|14|TRBV7-2
ASSLSGGWVQETQY
>TRBJ2-1|15|TRBV5-1
ASSVSSGLAGVNEQF
>TRBJ2-1|14|TRBV27
ASSSPGLAYNNDQF
>TRBJ2-1|12|TRBV15
ATSLGPGRDEQF
>TRBJ1-1|13|TRBV7-6
ASSPARVLNTEAF
>TRBJ2-7|11|TRBV10-1
ASSGTAVYEQY
>TRBJ2-1|10|TRBV6-5
ASGPFSVEQF
>TRBJ1-4|12|TRBV19
ATRQIPTNEKLF
>TRBJ1-6|11|TRBV6-2/TRBV6-3
ASRDSYNSPLH
>TRBJ2-1|14|TRBV7-8
ASSAYTRDRVTEQF
>TRBJ2-2|15|TRBV4-1
ASSQDDATGGTGELF
>TRBJ2-4|14|TRBV19
ASSPTGVLAKNIQY
>TRBJ2-1|11|TRBV20-1
SGLAGAYNEQF
>TRBJ1-2|17|TRBV20-1
SARGRQRTGGAGYYGYT
>TRBJ1-5|16|TRBV15
ATSRDGGGDLPNQPQH
>TRBJ2-1|11|TRBV20-1
SATSGGNGEQF
>TRBJ2-3|13|TRBV11-2
ASSYRGGNTDTQY
>TRBJ2-1|10|TRBV6-1
ASRPRAAEQF
>TRBJ2-1|13|TRBV29-1
SVDSAGGVYNEQF
>TRBJ2-5|12|TRBV7-9
ASSSGQFQETQY
>TRBJ1-2|13|TRBV12-5
ASGLGDRGNYGYT
>TRBJ2-1|16|TRBV7-8
ASSLPRTSGGGNNEQF
>TRBJ2-7|10|TRBV5-1
ASSSTTYEQY
>TRBJ1-1|14|TRBV19
ASSLPYRGLNTEAF
>TRBJ1-5|14|TRBV12-3/TRBV12-4
ASSPEVGNGNQPQH
>TRBJ2-7|14|TRBV7-9
ASSSPTGASPYEQY
>TRBJ2-7|13|TRBV20-1
SATGLAGNSYEQY